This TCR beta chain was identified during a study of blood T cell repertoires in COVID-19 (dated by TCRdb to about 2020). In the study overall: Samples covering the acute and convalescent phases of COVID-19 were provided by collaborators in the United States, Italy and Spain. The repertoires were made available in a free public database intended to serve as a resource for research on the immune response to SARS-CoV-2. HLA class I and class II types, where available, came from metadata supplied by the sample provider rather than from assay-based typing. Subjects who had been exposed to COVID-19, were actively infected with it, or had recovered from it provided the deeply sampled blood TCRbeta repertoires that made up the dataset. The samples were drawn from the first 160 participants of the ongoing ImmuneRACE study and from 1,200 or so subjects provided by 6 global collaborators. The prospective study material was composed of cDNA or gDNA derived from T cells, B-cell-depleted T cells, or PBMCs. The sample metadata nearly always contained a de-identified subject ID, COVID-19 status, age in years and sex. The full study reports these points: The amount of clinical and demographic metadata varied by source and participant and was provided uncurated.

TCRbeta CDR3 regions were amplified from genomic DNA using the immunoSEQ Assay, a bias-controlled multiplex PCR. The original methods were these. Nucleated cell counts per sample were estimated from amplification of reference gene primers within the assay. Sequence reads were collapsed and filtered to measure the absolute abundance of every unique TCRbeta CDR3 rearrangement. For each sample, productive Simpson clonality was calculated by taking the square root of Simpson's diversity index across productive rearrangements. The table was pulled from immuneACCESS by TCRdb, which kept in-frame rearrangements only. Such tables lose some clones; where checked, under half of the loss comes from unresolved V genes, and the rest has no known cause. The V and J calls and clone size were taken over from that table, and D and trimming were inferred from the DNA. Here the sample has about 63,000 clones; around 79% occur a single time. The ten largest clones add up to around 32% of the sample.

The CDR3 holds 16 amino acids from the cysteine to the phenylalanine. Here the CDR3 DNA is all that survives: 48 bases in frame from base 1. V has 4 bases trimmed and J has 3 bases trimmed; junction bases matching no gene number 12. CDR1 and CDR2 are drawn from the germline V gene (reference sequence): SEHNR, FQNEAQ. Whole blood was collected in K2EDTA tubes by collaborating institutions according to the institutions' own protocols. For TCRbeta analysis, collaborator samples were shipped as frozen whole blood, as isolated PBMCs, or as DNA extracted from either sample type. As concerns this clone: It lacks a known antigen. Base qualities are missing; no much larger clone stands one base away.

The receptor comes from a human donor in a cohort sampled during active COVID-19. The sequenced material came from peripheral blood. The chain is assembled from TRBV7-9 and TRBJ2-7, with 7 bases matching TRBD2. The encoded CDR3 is CASSSKRGVGGYEQYF. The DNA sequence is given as TGTGCCAGCAGCTCTAAGCGGGGCGTAGGAGGCTACGAGCAGTACTTC. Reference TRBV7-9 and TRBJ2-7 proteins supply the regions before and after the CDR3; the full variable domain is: DTGVSQNPRHKITKRGQNVTFRCDPISEHNRLYWYRQTLGQGPEFLTYFQNEAQLEKSRLLSDRFSAERPKGSFSTLEIQRTEQGDSAMYLCASSSKRGVGGYEQYFGPGTRLTVT.